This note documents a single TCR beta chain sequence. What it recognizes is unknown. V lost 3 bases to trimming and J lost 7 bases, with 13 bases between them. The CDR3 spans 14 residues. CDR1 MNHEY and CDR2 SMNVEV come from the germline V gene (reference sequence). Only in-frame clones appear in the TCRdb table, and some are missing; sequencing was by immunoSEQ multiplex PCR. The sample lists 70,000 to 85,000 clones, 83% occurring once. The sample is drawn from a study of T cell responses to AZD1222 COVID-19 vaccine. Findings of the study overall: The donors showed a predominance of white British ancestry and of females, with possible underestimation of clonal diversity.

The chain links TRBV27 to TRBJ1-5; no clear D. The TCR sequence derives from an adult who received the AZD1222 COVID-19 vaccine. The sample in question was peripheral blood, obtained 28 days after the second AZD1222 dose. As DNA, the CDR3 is TGTGCCAGCAGTTTCGCGCGGGGAAGACAGCCCCAGCATTTT. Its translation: CASSFARGRQPQHF.